The rows below give T cell receptor beta chains drawn from one sample of a study of cytomegalovirus exposure and HLA in healthy donors. Only in-frame clones appear in the TCRdb table, and some are missing; sequencing was by immunoSEQ multiplex PCR. The listing contains 55,000 to 75,000 clones. Source material: PBMCs. The origin of the receptors is a male donor in good health and CMV-seronegative. The CDR3 runs from the conserved cysteine through the conserved F or W. A D gene is named only where the DNA matches it firmly.

v_call,j_call,d_call,cdr3_aa,cdr3_nt
TRBV15,TRBJ1-4,-,CATSRDQGLEKLFF,TGTGCCACCAGCAGAGATCAGGGGCTCGAAAAACTGTTTTTT
TRBV7-3,TRBJ1-1,-,CASSFGNTEAFF,TGTGCCAGCAGCTTCGGGAACACTGAAGCTTTCTTT
TRBV7-2,TRBJ1-4,TRBD1,CASSLERGQGFLGEKLFF,TGTGCCAGCAGCTTAGAGAGGGGACAGGGGTTCCTGGGGGAAAAACTGTTTTTT
TRBV10-3,TRBJ1-2,-,CAIMPGEGYGYTF,TGTGCCATCATGCCAGGGGAAGGCTATGGCTACACCTTC
TRBV28,TRBJ2-7,-,CASSFRRIYEQYF,TGTGCCAGCAGTTTTCGCAGGATTTACGAGCAGTACTTC
TRBV2,TRBJ2-7,-,CASSDAGGKHEQYF,TGTGCCAGCAGTGACGCAGGGGGGAAGCACGAGCAGTACTTC
TRBV19,TRBJ1-5,TRBD1,CATRQGGQPQHF,TGTGCCACCAGACAGGGCGGACAGCCCCAGCATTTT
TRBV2,TRBJ2-5,TRBD2,CASGGQTSAATQYF,TGTGCCAGCGGGGGGCAGACTAGCGCGGCGACCCAGTACTTC
TRBV27,TRBJ2-3,TRBD2,CASSLGLAGGGYTDTQYF,TGTGCCAGCAGTTTAGGACTAGCGGGAGGGGGGTACACAGATACGCAGTATTTT
TRBV5-1,TRBJ2-1,-,CASSLGTASYNEQFF,TGCGCCAGCAGCTTGGGGACAGCTTCCTACAATGAGCAGTTCTTC
TRBV10-1,TRBJ2-7,-,CAGFDRQFVSYEQYF,TGCGCCGGATTCGACAGACAATTCGTCTCCTACGAGCAGTACTTC
TRBV16,TRBJ2-3,-,CASSRLPPQGDTQYF,TGTGCCAGCAGCCGACTCCCTCCGCAGGGCGATACGCAGTATTTT
TRBV5-1,TRBJ2-5,-,CASSLASGTQYF,TGCGCCAGCAGCTTGGCGAGTGGGACCCAGTACTTC
TRBV6-6,TRBJ2-7,-,CASSYGQGSSYEQYF,TGTGCCAGCAGTTACGGCCAGGGCAGCTCCTACGAGCAGTACTTC
TRBV4-3,TRBJ2-7,-,CASSQEAGSSYEQYF,TGCGCCAGCAGCCAAGAGGCGGGAAGCTCCTACGAGCAGTACTTC
TRBV4-3,TRBJ2-5,TRBD2,CASSHPFASGGADKTQYF,TGCGCCAGCAGCCATCCCTTTGCGAGCGGGGGGGCCGATAAGACCCAGTACTTC
TRBV28,TRBJ1-4,-,CASSLPSGNEKLFF,TGTGCCAGCAGTTTGCCATCGGGGAATGAAAAACTGTTTTTT
TRBV28,TRBJ2-7,-,CASAGSYAHEQYF,TGTGCCAGCGCGGGGTCCTATGCCCACGAGCAGTACTTC
TRBV5-1,TRBJ2-3,-,CASSLGQRTDTQYF,TGCGCCAGCAGCTTGGGACAGCGCACAGATACGCAGTATTTT
TRBV11-3,TRBJ2-1,-,CASSPQGMNEQFF,TGTGCCAGCAGCCCCCAGGGAATGAATGAGCAGTTCTTC
TRBV30,TRBJ1-1,TRBD1,CAWSVHRGRATEAFF,TGTGCCTGGAGTGTACACAGGGGTAGGGCCACTGAAGCTTTCTTT
TRBV9,TRBJ2-1,TRBD2,CASSGPETSSDNEQFF,TGTGCCAGCAGCGGACCCGAGACTAGCTCCGACAATGAGCAGTTCTTC
TRBV4-2,TRBJ1-6,TRBD1,CASSQLGQGDSPLHF,TGTGCCAGCAGCCAACTAGGACAGGGAGATTCACCCCTCCACTTT
TRBV14,TRBJ2-5,TRBD2,CASSPRGGLARIETQYF,TGTGCCAGCAGCCCTAGAGGGGGACTAGCTCGTATAGAGACCCAGTACTTC
TRBV6-5,TRBJ2-7,-,CASSKSGKGSYEQYF,TGTGCCAGCAGTAAGTCCGGGAAAGGGTCCTACGAGCAGTACTTC
TRBV19,TRBJ1-5,-,CASSMGYSQGYNQPQHF,TGTGCCAGTAGTATGGGCTATAGCCAGGGTTACAATCAGCCCCAGCATTTT
TRBV30,TRBJ2-5,-,CACHSLGVARKETQYF,TGTGCCTGCCATTCCTTGGGAGTAGCGAGAAAAGAGACCCAGTACTTC
TRBV6-5,TRBJ1-2,TRBD1,CASGSGGNYTF,TGTGCCAGCGGGTCAGGGGGCAACTACACCTTC
TRBV7-7,TRBJ2-2,-,CASSPIRGTGELFF,TGTGCTAGCAGCCCCATCCGGGGCACCGGGGAGCTGTTTTTT
TRBV6-6,TRBJ2-7,TRBD1,CASSDGQGAGEQYF,TGTGCCAGCAGTGACGGACAGGGGGCGGGCGAGCAGTACTTC
TRBV27,TRBJ1-5,TRBD1,CASSITTGYGQPQHF,TGTGCCAGCAGCATTACGACAGGGTATGGTCAGCCCCAGCATTTT
TRBV11-1,TRBJ1-1,TRBD1,CASSSDRAEAFF,TGTGCCAGCAGCTCGGACAGGGCTGAAGCTTTCTTT
TRBV7-2,TRBJ2-3,TRBD1,CASSLAWGYGQGDTDKQYF,TGTGCCAGCAGCTTAGCGTGGGGGTACGGACAGGGGGACACAGATAAGCAGTATTTT
TRBV20-1,TRBJ2-7,-,CSALTALEQYF,TGCAGTGCTCTGACAGCCCTCGAGCAGTACTTC
TRBV28,TRBJ1-3,-,CASSQSRDLGYNIYF,TGTGCCAGCAGTCAAAGCAGGGATCTGGGATACAACATATATTTT
TRBV6-5,TRBJ1-5,-,CASRKSSNQPQHF,TGTGCCAGCAGAAAGAGTAGCAATCAGCCCCAGCATTTT
TRBV5-1,TRBJ2-6,-,CASSLGLSGANVLTF,TGCGCCAGCAGCCTGGGTCTCTCTGGGGCCAACGTCCTGACTTTC
TRBV28,TRBJ2-1,-,CASSLSPGEQFF,TGTGCCAGCAGTTTAAGCCCAGGAGAGCAGTTCTTC
TRBV10-3,TRBJ2-5,-,CAASGRGTQYF,TGTGCCGCCTCAGGGCGGGGGACCCAGTACTTC
TRBV13,TRBJ2-3,TRBD1,CASSPPGQSQYF,TGTGCCAGCAGCCCGCCGGGACAGTCGCAGTATTTT
TRBV19,TRBJ2-2,TRBD1,CASRTGGATGELFF,TGTGCCAGTAGGACAGGGGGCGCCACCGGGGAGCTGTTTTTT
TRBV28,TRBJ1-2,-,CASSLQGRGYTF,TGTGCCAGCAGTTTACAGGGTCGTGGCTACACCTTC
TRBV18,TRBJ2-1,TRBD1,CASSPGQGHNEQFF,TGTGCCAGCTCACCCGGACAGGGCCACAATGAGCAGTTCTTC
TRBV28,TRBJ1-1,-,CASSPLLRGTEAFF,TGTGCCAGCAGTCCCCTACTGCGGGGAACTGAAGCTTTCTTT
TRBV29-1,TRBJ2-7,-,CSVSRGGGREQYF,TGCAGCGTTTCTAGAGGAGGAGGTCGGGAGCAGTACTTC
TRBV4-1,TRBJ1-2,-,CASSQDVGRIPYGYTF,TGCGCCAGCAGCCAAGATGTTGGCAGAATCCCGTATGGCTACACCTTC
TRBV6-5,TRBJ2-7,-,CASSPSGLAYEQYF,TGTGCCAGCAGTCCCAGCGGGCTTGCCTACGAGCAGTACTTC
TRBV30,TRBJ2-7,-,CAWSAFYPGEQYF,TGTGCCTGGAGTGCCTTTTATCCGGGAGAGCAGTACTTC
TRBV10-3,TRBJ2-3,TRBD2,CAISGPASGGRMSTDTQYF,TGTGCCATCAGTGGTCCGGCTAGCGGGGGCCGGATGAGCACAGATACGCAGTATTTT
TRBV6-1,TRBJ2-7,TRBD2,CASTQGLAGGDEQYF,TGTGCCAGCACCCAGGGACTAGCGGGAGGCGACGAGCAGTACTTC
TRBV19,TRBJ2-7,TRBD2,CASRASGGPSYEQYF,TGTGCCAGTAGGGCCAGCGGGGGGCCGTCCTACGAGCAGTACTTC
TRBV28,TRBJ2-7,-,CASRKGGLSYEQYF,TGTGCCAGCAGAAAAGGAGGCCTTTCCTACGAGCAGTACTTC
TRBV4-1,TRBJ2-3,TRBD2,CASSQGFLAGGDSTDTQYF,TGCGCCAGCAGCCAAGGGTTCCTAGCGGGGGGCGATAGCACAGATACGCAGTATTTT
TRBV5-1,TRBJ1-6,TRBD1,CASKGTGHSPLHF,TGCGCCAGCAAGGGGACAGGGCATTCACCCCTCCACTTT
TRBV5-1,TRBJ2-2,-,CASSPRGSGELFF,TGCGCCAGCAGCCCCAGGGGTTCCGGGGAGCTGTTTTTT